The following is a T cell receptor beta chain sequence with its context. This specimen belongs to a study of blood T cell repertoires in COVID-19. About the study: Acute and convalescent COVID-19 samples came from the United States, Italy and Spain. From T cells, B-cell-depleted T cells, or PBMCs came the material, which was cDNA or gDNA.

CDR1 is LNHNV, CDR2 YYDKDF, per germline (reference sequence). This CDR3 region has 16 residues. The junction had 11 bases not matched to a gene; V was cut back by 3 bases and J by 7 bases. Authors' processing steps: Reference gene primer amplification gave nucleated cell count estimates. Method: immunoSEQ multiplex PCR; TCRdb's copy keeps in-frame clones and lacks some. The DNA was the basis for D and trimming; V, J and clone size are from that table. This sample yields some 160,000 clones, of which around 81% are seen a single time; approximately 11% belongs to the top ten. The sequencing input was peripheral blood. This chain connects TRBV15 to TRBJ1-2, with TRBD1 identical over 10 bases. This TCR derives from a man between 65 and 85 years old with active or convalescent COVID-19. CDR3 in amino acids: CATSRAGTGVAGGYTF. CDR3 coding DNA: TGTGCCACCAGCAGGGCCGGGACAGGGGTGGCGGGTGGCTACACCTTC.